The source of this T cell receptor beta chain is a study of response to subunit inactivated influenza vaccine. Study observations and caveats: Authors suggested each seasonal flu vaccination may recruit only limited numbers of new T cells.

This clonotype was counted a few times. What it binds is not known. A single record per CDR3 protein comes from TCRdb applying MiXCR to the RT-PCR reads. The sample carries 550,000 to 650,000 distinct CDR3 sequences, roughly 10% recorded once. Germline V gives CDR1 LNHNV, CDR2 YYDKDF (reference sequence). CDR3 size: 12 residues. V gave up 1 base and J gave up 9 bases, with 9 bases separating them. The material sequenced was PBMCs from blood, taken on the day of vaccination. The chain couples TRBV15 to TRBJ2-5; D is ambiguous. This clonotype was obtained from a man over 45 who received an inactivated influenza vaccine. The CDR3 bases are TGTGCCACCAGCAGAGCCTTTCAACCCCAGTACTTC. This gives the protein CATSRAFQPQYF.